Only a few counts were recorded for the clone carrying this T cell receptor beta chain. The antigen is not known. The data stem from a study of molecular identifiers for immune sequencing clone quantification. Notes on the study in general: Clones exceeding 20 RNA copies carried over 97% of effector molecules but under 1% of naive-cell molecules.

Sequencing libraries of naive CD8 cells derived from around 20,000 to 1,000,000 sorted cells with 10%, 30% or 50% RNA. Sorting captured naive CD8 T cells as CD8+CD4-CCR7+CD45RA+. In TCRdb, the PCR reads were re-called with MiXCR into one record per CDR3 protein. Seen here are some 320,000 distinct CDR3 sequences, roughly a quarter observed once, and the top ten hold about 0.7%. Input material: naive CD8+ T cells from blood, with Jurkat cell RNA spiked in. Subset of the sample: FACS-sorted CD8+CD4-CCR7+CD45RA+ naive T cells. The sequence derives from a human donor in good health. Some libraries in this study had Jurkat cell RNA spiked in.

CDR3 DNA sequence: TGCAGCGTTGAAGACGGGACAGGGGGACTAGCGGGATATGAGCAGTTCTTC. Its protein is CSVEDGTGGLAGYEQFF. V usage is TRBV29-1 and J usage is TRBJ2-1, with 13 bases identical to TRBD2. V shed 0 bases, J shed 8 bases, and the junction held 10 bases outside the gene matches. The CDR3 has 17 residues. Germline lookup yields CDR1 SQVTM and CDR2 ANQGSEA.